Listed below are T cell receptor beta chains from one sample, sequenced in a study of blood T cell repertoires in COVID-19. TCRdb's copy holds only in-frame clones and misses some; the assay was immunoSEQ multiplex PCR. The sample has tens of thousands of clones; 84% are singletons. The specimen sequenced was peripheral blood. These TCRs come from a human donor in a cohort sampled during active COVID-19. CDR3s include the opening cysteine and the closing phenylalanine or tryptophan. Fields, in order: J gene, clone size, D gene, V gene, CDR3 DNA, CDR3 protein. D genes are given only for firm matches. Only part of the rows carry a size: once, few, many, or a class if the clone is expanded.

TRBJ2-2 few TRBD2 TRBV19 TGTGCCAGTACGTCGGCAGCGGGAGTCCCCACCGGGGAGCTGTTTTTT CASTSAAGVPTGELFF
TRBJ1-4 NA NA TRBV6-5 TGTGCCAGCAGTTACTCAGGGGAAGGAGAAAAACTGTTTTTT CASSYSGEGEKLFF
TRBJ1-2 NA TRBD1 TRBV5-8 TGTGCCAGCAGCCCGGGACAGATTACCGGTGGCTACACCTTC CASSPGQITGGYTF
TRBJ2-7 NA NA TRBV6-6 TGTGCCAGCAGTTACTTGGCATCCTACGAGCAGTACTTC CASSYLASYEQYF
TRBJ2-7 NA TRBD1 TRBV5-4 TGTGCCAGCAGCTTGAGACAGGGGCTCTACGAGCAGTACTTC CASSLRQGLYEQYF
TRBJ2-4 NA TRBD1 TRBV28 TGTGCCAGCAGTTTATTAGGGACAGGGCTAGCCAAAAACATTCAGTACTTC CASSLLGTGLAKNIQYF
TRBJ2-3 NA TRBD1 TRBV19 TGTGCCAGTAGTAAGGGGACAGGGCACTCAGATACGCAGTATTTT CASSKGTGHSDTQYF
TRBJ2-1 NA NA TRBV6-6 TGTGCCAGCACCCCCGGTCAAAAACTTTACAATGAGCAGTTCTTC CASTPGQKLYNEQFF
TRBJ2-7 NA TRBD2 TRBV5-1 TGCGCCAGCAGCTCGGTTTCTAGCGGAGCAGGAGAGCAGTACTTC CASSSVSSGAGEQYF
TRBJ2-5 NA NA TRBV9 TGTGCCAGCAGCGTCGGCAGAGGGGAGACCCAGTACTTC CASSVGRGETQYF
TRBJ2-2 once NA TRBV6-1 TGTGCCAGCAGTGAACCACGGGGGACGAACACCGGGGAGCTGTTTTTT CASSEPRGTNTGELFF
TRBJ2-1 NA TRBD2 TRBV18 TGTGCCAGCTCCCTCACTAGCGGTTCCTACAATGAGCAGTTCTTC CASSLTSGSYNEQFF
TRBJ2-7 NA NA TRBV3-1/TRBV3-2 TGTGCCAGCAGCCACAGCTACGAGCAGTACTTC CASSHSYEQYF
TRBJ2-7 NA TRBD2 TRBV7-9 TGTGCCAGCAGCTTCGGGGGGGGCTCCTACGAGCAGTACTTC CASSFGGGSYEQYF
TRBJ1-4 NA TRBD1 TRBV2 TGTGCCAGCAGTTCCGGGACAGGGAGTATCGAAAAACTGTTTTTT CASSSGTGSIEKLFF
TRBJ1-3 NA TRBD1 TRBV3-1/TRBV3-2 TGTGCCAGCAGCTTGGGGACAGGCTCTGGAAACACCATATATTTT CASSLGTGSGNTIYF
TRBJ1-5 once NA TRBV5-6 TGTGCCAGCAGCCGGGAGGACAATCAGCCCCAGCATTTT CASSREDNQPQHF
TRBJ1-6 NA NA TRBV15 TGTGCCACCAGCACCGAAAGGAGGAATTCACCCCTCCACTTT CATSTERRNSPLHF
TRBJ2-7 NA NA TRBV5-1 TGCGCCAGCAGCCACCGGGACAAGCCCTACGAGCAGTACTTC CASSHRDKPYEQYF
TRBJ1-6 NA NA TRBV21-1 TGTGCCAGCAGTATGAGGAGACAGCTCCTTTTACGCTCACCCCTCCACTTT CASSMRRQLLLRSPLHF
TRBJ2-3 NA NA TRBV5-8 TGTGCCAGCAGCTTGACTATTGTGGAAGATACGCAGTATTTT CASSLTIVEDTQYF
TRBJ2-7 once TRBD2 TRBV19 TGTGCCAGTAGTATAGTAGCGGGAGGCTACGAGCAGTACTTC CASSIVAGGYEQYF
TRBJ2-2 NA NA TRBV11-3 TGTGCCAGCAGCTCCCCAGGACTAATCACAACCGGGGAGCTGTTTTTT CASSSPGLITTGELFF
TRBJ2-1 NA TRBD2 TRBV5-1 TGCGCCAGCAGCGCAATTACTAGCGGCCCCTACAATGAGCAGTTCTTC CASSAITSGPYNEQFF
TRBJ2-1 once TRBD2 TRBV9 TGTGCCAGCAGCGTAGGACTAGCGGGAGACAATGAGCAGTTCTTC CASSVGLAGDNEQFF
TRBJ2-2 few NA TRBV5-4 TGTGCCAGCAGCAACGACAGGCTCCCCGGGGAGCTGTTTTTT CASSNDRLPGELFF
TRBJ2-5 NA NA TRBV7-9 TGTGCCAGCAGCTTAGAAGTAAACCGGGAGACCCAGTACTTC CASSLEVNRETQYF
TRBJ1-5 NA NA TRBV27 TGTGCCAGCAGTGTCAGGGGAAGCAATCAGCCCCAGCATTTT CASSVRGSNQPQHF